This T cell receptor (beta chain) was obtained from a study of post-analysis software for immune sequencing data. Study summary: Relapsing-remitting, secondary progressive and progressive-relapsing multiple sclerosis were all included among the disease courses. Broader study findings: Normalized Chao1 diversity in multiple sclerosis patients fell significantly below that of controls. The five TRBV segments detected at higher frequency in patients than in controls included TRBV5-6, TRBV5-1 and TRBV20-1. F-measure co-clustering was strong for batch-matched samples.

cDNA libraries of TCR beta carried unique molecular identifiers. T cells numbering roughly 1 to 10 million gave rise to roughly 0.5 million cDNA molecules. Using its own MiXCR run on the PCR reads, TCRdb lists one record per CDR3 protein. Altogether fewer than 850,000 distinct CDR3 sequences are present, 35% to 55% being singletons, with the ten largest covering around 4.7%. This clonotype was seen only a few times. Its matching antigen is unknown. The germline V gene has CDR1 SGHTA and CDR2 FQGNSA. The ends were cut back, 8 bases at V and 5 bases at J, with 13 bases in the middle. The CDR3 runs to 13 residues.

The receptor was isolated from a girl aged 5-17 years with multiple sclerosis. The chain joins TRBV7-2 to TRBJ2-1, with no clear D. Source material: blood. Here the CDR3 reads CASGQPVDNEQFF. CDR3 DNA: TGTGCCAGCGGGCAACCCGTCGACAATGAGCAGTTCTTC.